This TCR beta chain was sequenced in a study of blood T cell repertoires in COVID-19. Study as a whole: The origin of the acute and convalescent COVID-19 samples was the United States, Italy and Spain. Sample material is recorded as cDNA or gDNA derived from T cells, B-cell-depleted T cells, or PBMCs.

V lost 1 base and J lost 2; bases outside the gene matches: 4. CDR3 length: 15 amino acids. Looked up from germline, CDR1 is SGHTA and CDR2 is FQGNSA. As handled by the study authors: For nucleated cells, counts were estimated from reference gene primer amplification. TCRdb's table, derived via immunoSEQ multiplex PCR, lists solely in-frame clones and lacks some. D and trimming were read from the DNA, whereas the V and J calls and clone size are those reported in that table. The profile shows around 120,000 clones, roughly nine tenths of them singletons. Sequences were obtained from peripheral blood. This TCR was sampled from an older man who had recovered from COVID-19. The chain recombines TRBV7-2 with TRBJ2-5; 7 positions match TRBD2. For the CDR3, the DNA is TGTGCCAGCAGCTTAGTGGCTAGCGGACAAGAGACCCAGTACTTC. Protein sequence: CASSLVASGQETQYF.